The 21 T cell receptor beta chains reported below all come from one sample, sequenced in a study of blood T cell repertoires in COVID-19. The data were produced by immunoSEQ multiplex PCR, yet TCRdb's version contains in-frame clones alone and is incomplete. The sample lists 80,000 to 90,000 clones, 70% to 90% occurring once. Material for sequencing was peripheral blood. These receptor sequences come from a man aged 40-49 years with acute or convalescent COVID-19.

The gene calls are TRBV25-1 and TRBJ1-4; D gene uncertain. The CDR3 is made up of 15 amino acids. CDR1 and CDR2 from the germline V gene are MGHDK and SYGVNS. Trimming removed 4 bases at V and 2 bases at J, with 11 bases between. Here the CDR3 reads CASSGRGPTNEKLFF. The CDR3 coding sequence is TGTGCCAGCAGTGGACGAGGGCCCACTAATGAAAAACTGTTTTTT.

The chain recombines TRBV5-6 with TRBJ1-5; 8 bases are a match to TRBD1. V was pared by 4 bases and J by 0 bases, with 9 bases of the junction left unmatched. Germline CDR1 and CDR2: SGHDT and YYEEEE. The CDR3 runs to 17 residues. The CDR3 protein is CASSRRTGIDSNQPQHF. The CDR3 nucleotides are TGTGCCAGCAGCCGCCGGACAGGGATCGATAGCAATCAGCCCCAGCATTTT.

The genes are TRBV20-1 and TRBJ2-7; D unclear. CDR1 and CDR2 from the germline V gene are DFQATT and SNEGSKA (reference sequence). This CDR3 spans 11 amino acids. V was shortened by 0 bases and J by 3 bases, with 3 bases between the two germline ends. CDR3 bases: TGCAGTGCTAGAGATAGCTACGAGCAGTACTTC. The encoded protein is CSARDSYEQYF.

The chain couples TRBV19 to TRBJ2-5; the D is unclear. V was pared by 6 bases and J by 5 bases, with 7 bases between. The germline V gene has CDR1 LNHDA and CDR2 SQIVND (reference sequence). The CDR3 sequence is 11 residues long. The chain's CDR3 is CASRAGETQYF. The CDR3 DNA is TGTGCCAGTAGGGCCGGGGAGACCCAGTACTTC.

The CDR3 DNA reads TGTGCCAGCAGTGACAGGGGGGCTTTCTACGAGCAGTACTTC. Amino acid sequence: CASSDRGAFYEQYF. This chain uses TRBV25-1 with TRBJ2-7; D perhaps matches TRBD1 (7 bases). Trimming removed 3 bases at V and 3 bases at J, with 12 bases between. Germline-derived CDR1 and CDR2 are MGHDK and SYGVNS. The CDR3 loop spans 14 amino acids.

The chain carries TRBV30 and TRBJ2-2; 9 bases are shared with TRBD2. Losses at the gene ends were 0 bases for V and 7 bases for J; bases not matched to a gene: 9. Germline CDR1 and CDR2: GTSNPN and SVGIG (reference sequence). The CDR3 length is 16 residues. CDR3 sequence (DNA): TGTGCCTGGAGTGTAGAACTAGCGGGTACGAGCGGGGAGCTGTTTTTT. As protein: CAWSVELAGTSGELFF.

The J gene is TRBJ1-1, the V gene TRBV9, with unresolved D. Trimming shortened V by 4 bases and J by 0 bases, and 13 bases separated the two germline ends. The germline CDR1 and CDR2 sequences are SGDLS and YYNGEE. This CDR3 is built from 15 residues. CDR3 bases: TGTGCCAGCAGCCTCACGACCGGGGTGAACACTGAAGCTTTCTTT. Encoded protein: CASSLTTGVNTEAFF.

The rearrangement links TRBV7-3 to TRBJ2-1, with 7 bases that match TRBD1. This CDR3 spans 16 amino acids. Germline trimming cut 2 bases from V and 3 bases from J; bases unmatched to any gene: 7. Germline-derived CDR1 and CDR2 are SGHTA and FQGTGA. The CDR3 DNA reads TGTGCCAGCAGCTTAGTCGGGACAGAATACTACAATGAGCAGTTCTTC. This translates into CASSLVGTEYYNEQFF. The variable domain in full, completed from reference TRBV7-3 and TRBJ2-1, reads GAGVSQTPSNKVTEKGKYVELRCDPISGHTALYWYRQSLGQGPEFLIYFQGTGAADDSGLPNDRFFAVRPEGSVSTLKIQRTERGDSAVYLCASSLVGTEYYNEQFFGPGTRLTVL.

This clone was counted once. CDR3 DNA: TGTGCCAGCAGCTTAGTTGGACTAGCGGGAGAGTTTGGTGAGACCCAGTACTTC. Its protein is CASSLVGLAGEFGETQYF. V and J are TRBV11-2 and TRBJ2-5, with 13 bases aligning to TRBD2. Germline V gene data show CDR1 as SGHAT and CDR2 as FQNNGV. This CDR3 contains 18 residues. With V trimmed by 1 base and J by 5 bases, 10 bases remained unmatched.

The chain recombines TRBV7-9 with TRBJ1-1; D is undetermined. CDR1 is SEHNR and CDR2 is FQNEAQ in the germline V gene (reference sequence). There are 13 residues in the CDR3. Trimming took 1 base from V and 5 from J, leaving 8 bases between them. Here the CDR3 DNA reads TGTGCCAGCAGCTTAGTCTACGGTACTGAAGCTTTCTTT. Protein sequence: CASSLVYGTEAFF.

This chain uses TRBV7-9 with TRBJ1-2; no definite D call. The CDR3 extends over 14 amino acids. The V gene lost 5 bases and the J gene lost 2 bases, with 12 bases spanning the gap. Germline V lookup: CDR1 SEHNR, CDR2 FQNEAQ (reference sequence). This CDR3 reads CASSRSTLNYGYTF. CDR3 DNA: TGTGCCAGCAGCCGATCGACACTCAACTATGGCTACACCTTC.

The rearrangement links TRBV11-2 to TRBJ2-7, with 7 positions matching TRBD2. CDR3 length: 15 amino acids. Germline values: CDR1 SGHAT, CDR2 FQNNGV. After removal of 11 bases from V and 4 bases from J, the junction contained 17 bases not matched to a gene. The CDR3 reads CASSPGGGSAYEQYF. Here the CDR3 DNA reads TGTGCCTCCAGCCCGGGTGGCGGGAGTGCTTACGAGCAGTACTTC.

The rearrangement joins TRBV18 to TRBJ1-2; 7 bases map to TRBD1. This CDR3 spans 15 amino acids. V was pared by 3 bases and J by 6 bases, with 10 bases of the junction left unmatched. Germline V gene lookup returns CDR1 KGHSH and CDR2 LQKENI. CDR3 in amino acids: CASSPGHQGGDGYTF. CDR3 in DNA: TGTGCCAGCTCACCTGGACACCAAGGGGGCGATGGCTACACCTTC. The variable domain in full, completed from reference TRBV18 and TRBJ1-2, reads NAGVMQNPRHLVRRRGQEARLRCSPMKGHSHVYWYRQLPEEGLKFMVYLQKENIIDESGMPKERFSAEFPKEGPSILRIQQVVRGDSAAYFCASSPGHQGGDGYTFGSGTRLTVV.

The chain has TRBV9 and TRBJ1-1; unclear D gene. V lost 9 bases, J lost 4 bases, and 19 bases lay in between. There are 14 residues in the CDR3. Germline values: CDR1 SGDLS, CDR2 YYNGEE. CDR3 protein: CATSPGPRVTEAFF. The DNA for the CDR3 is TGTGCCACCTCTCCGGGCCCGAGGGTCACTGAAGCTTTCTTT.

The genes are TRBV7-2 and TRBJ2-1, with a weak D call TRBD2 (5 bases). Trimming removed 6 bases at V and 8 bases at J, with 14 bases between. CDR1 is SGHTA, CDR2 FQGNSA, per germline. The CDR3 has 13 residues. CDR3 protein: CASSWTDTHEQFF. The CDR3 DNA reads TGTGCCAGCAGTTGGACTGATACACATGAGCAGTTCTTC.

This sequence joins TRBV30 and TRBJ1-4; no reliable D call. The CDR3 is 13 residues long. V was pared by 0 bases and J by 7 bases, with 9 bases between. CDR1 and CDR2 from the germline V gene are GTSNPN and SVGIG (reference sequence). This CDR3 reads CAWSVRGVEKLFF. The CDR3 DNA follows: TGTGCCTGGAGTGTACGCGGGGTTGAAAAACTGTTTTTT.

The chain uses TRBV18 and TRBJ1-3; D is unclear. CDR1 KGHSH and CDR2 LQKENI come from the germline V gene. V dropped 6 bases and J dropped 3 bases, with 9 bases sitting between them. CDR3 size: 13 residues. CDR3 protein: CASSLGDGNTIYF. The CDR3 coding sequence is TGTGCCAGCTCGTTGGGAGATGGAAACACCATATATTTT.

The gene calls are TRBV5-6 and TRBJ2-7, with 9 bases lining up with TRBD1. The CDR3 runs to 13 residues. Trimming removed 4 bases from V and 6 bases from J; junction bases left unmatched: 5. Per germline, CDR1 SGHDT and CDR2 YYEEEE. CDR3 bases: TGTGCCAGCAGCCGGGACAGGGATGGCGAGCAGTACTTC. It codes for CASSRDRDGEQYF.

This chain uses TRBV27 with TRBJ1-1; D remains ambiguous. Per the germline V gene, CDR1 is MNHEY and CDR2 is SMNVEV (reference sequence). Deletions cut 3 bases from V and 6 bases from J, with 14 bases between. CDR3 size: 14 residues. The CDR3: CASSFLSSSAEAFF. The CDR3 nucleotides are TGTGCCAGCAGTTTCTTGAGTTCGAGCGCTGAAGCTTTCTTT.

V usage is TRBV5-1 and J usage is TRBJ1-2; 7 bases agree with TRBD1. CDR3 length: 14 amino acids. Germline lookup yields CDR1 SGHRS and CDR2 YFSETQ. V lost 3 bases and J lost 4; bases outside the gene matches: 6. The CDR3 DNA reads TGCGCCAGCAGCTCGTTGGGGACAGTCTATGGCTACACCTTC. Amino acid sequence: CASSSLGTVYGYTF.

The chain employs TRBV5-1 and TRBJ1-1; 8 bases are a match to TRBD1. The CDR3 is 13 amino acids. Looked up from germline, CDR1 is SGHRS and CDR2 is YFSETQ. The trim removed 3 bases at V and 3 bases at J, leaving 1 base unmatched. The DNA for the CDR3 is TGCGCCAGCAGCTGGACAGGGTACACTGAAGCTTTCTTT. The encoded protein is CASSWTGYTEAFF.